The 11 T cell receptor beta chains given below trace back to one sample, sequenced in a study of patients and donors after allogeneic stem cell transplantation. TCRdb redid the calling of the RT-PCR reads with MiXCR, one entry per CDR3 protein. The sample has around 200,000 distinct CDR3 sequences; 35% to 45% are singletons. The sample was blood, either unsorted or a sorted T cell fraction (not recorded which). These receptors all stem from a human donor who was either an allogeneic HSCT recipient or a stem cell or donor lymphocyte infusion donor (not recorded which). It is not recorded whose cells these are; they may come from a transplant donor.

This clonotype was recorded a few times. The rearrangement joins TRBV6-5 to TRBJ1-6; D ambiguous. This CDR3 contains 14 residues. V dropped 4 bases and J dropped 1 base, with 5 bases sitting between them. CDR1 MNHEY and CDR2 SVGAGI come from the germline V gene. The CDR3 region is CASSFGSYNSPLHF. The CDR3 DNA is TGTGCCAGCAGTTTTGGATCCTATAATTCACCCCTCCACTTT.

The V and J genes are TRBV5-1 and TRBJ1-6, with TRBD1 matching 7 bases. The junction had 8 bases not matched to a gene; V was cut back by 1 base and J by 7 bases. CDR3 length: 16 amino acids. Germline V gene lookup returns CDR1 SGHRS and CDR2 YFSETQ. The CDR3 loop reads CASSLSENRGNSPLHF. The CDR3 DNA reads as TGCGCCAGCAGCTTGTCAGAGAACAGGGGCAATTCACCCCTCCACTTT.

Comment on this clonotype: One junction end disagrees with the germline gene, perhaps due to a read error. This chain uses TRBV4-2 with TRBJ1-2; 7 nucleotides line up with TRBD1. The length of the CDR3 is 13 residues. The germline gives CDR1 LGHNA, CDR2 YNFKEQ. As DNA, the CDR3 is TGTGCCAGCAGCCAAGATAGCGTTACCGGGACAGCTTTC. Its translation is CASSQDSVTGTAF.

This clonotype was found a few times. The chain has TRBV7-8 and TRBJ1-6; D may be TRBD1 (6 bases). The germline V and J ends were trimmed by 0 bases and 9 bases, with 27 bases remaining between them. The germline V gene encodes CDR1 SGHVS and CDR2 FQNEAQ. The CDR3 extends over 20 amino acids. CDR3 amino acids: CASSLALGGRGHTSVSPLHF. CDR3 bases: TGTGCCAGCAGCTTAGCACTTGGAGGCAGGGGCCACACTTCGGTTTCACCCCTCCACTTT.

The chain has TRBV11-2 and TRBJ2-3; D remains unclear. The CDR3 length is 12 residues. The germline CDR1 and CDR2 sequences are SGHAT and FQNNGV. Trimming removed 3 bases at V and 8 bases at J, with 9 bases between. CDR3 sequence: CASSLTYGTQYF. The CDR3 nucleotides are TGTGCCAGCAGCTTGACCTACGGTACGCAGTATTTT.

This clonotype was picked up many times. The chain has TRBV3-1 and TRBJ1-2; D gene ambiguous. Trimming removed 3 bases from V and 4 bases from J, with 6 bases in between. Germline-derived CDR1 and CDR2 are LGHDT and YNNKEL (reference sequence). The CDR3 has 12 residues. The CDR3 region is CASSQLAYGYTF. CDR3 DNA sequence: TGTGCCAGCAGCCAGTTGGCCTATGGCTACACCTTC.

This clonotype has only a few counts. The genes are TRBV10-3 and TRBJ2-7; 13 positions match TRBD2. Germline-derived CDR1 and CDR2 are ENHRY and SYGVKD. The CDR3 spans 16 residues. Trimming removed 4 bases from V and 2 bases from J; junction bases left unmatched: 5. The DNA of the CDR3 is TGTGCCATCAGTGTCGGGACTAGCGGGGCTACCTACGAGCAGTACTTC. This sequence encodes CAISVGTSGATYEQYF.

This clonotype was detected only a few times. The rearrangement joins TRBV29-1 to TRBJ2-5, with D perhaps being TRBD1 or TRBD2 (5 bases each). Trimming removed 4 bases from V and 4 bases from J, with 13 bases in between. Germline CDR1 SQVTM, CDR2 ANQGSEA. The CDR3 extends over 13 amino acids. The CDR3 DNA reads TGCAGCGTTGTTCAGGGAAGCGGAGAGACCCAGTACTTC. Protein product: CSVVQGSGETQYF.

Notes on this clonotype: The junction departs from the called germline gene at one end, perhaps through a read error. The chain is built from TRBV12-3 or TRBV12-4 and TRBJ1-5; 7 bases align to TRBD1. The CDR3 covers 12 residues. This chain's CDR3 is CAGSPGGTAQHF. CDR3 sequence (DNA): TGTGCCGGCAGCCCAGGGGGAACAGCCCAGCATTTT.

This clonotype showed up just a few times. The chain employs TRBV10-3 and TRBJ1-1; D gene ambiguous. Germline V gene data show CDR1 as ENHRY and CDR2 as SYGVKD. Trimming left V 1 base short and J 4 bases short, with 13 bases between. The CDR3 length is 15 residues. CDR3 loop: CAISEFQVISTEAFF. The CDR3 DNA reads TGTGCCATCAGTGAGTTTCAGGTTATCAGCACTGAAGCTTTCTTT.

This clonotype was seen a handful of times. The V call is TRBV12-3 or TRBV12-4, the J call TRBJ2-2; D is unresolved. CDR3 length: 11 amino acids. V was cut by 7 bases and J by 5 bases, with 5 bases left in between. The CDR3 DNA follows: TGTGCCAGCACCAGGACCGGGGAGCTGTTTTTT. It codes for CASTRTGELFF.